A single sample gave rise to the 30 T cell receptor beta chains below, sequenced in a study of cytomegalovirus exposure and HLA in healthy donors. With 60 Vbeta and 13 Jbeta primers, the PCR was carried out. The repertoire was sequenced with immunoSEQ multiplex PCR; TCRdb's copy has only in-frame clones and lacks some. The table shows about 170,000 clones, with under 85% occurring only once. The sequencing sample was made of PBMCs. The receptors were gathered from a woman between 18 and 29 years old in good health and CMV-seropositive.

This chain links TRBV7-9 with TRBJ2-6; D is perhaps TRBD1 (5 bases). Per the germline V gene, CDR1 is SEHNR and CDR2 is FQNEAQ (reference sequence). The CDR3 is 16 residues long. Trimming removed 4 bases from V and 1 base from J, with 11 bases in between. The CDR3 DNA reads TGTGCCAGCAGCTCGACCCAGGGTTCTGGGGCCAACGTCCTGACTTTC. Protein product: CASSSTQGSGANVLTF.

The rearrangement joins TRBV9 to TRBJ2-3; 8 bases map to TRBD2. The germline gives CDR1 SGDLS, CDR2 YYNGEE. CDR3 length: 15 residues. The J segment lost 4 bases and the V segment lost 0 bases, leaving 4 bases of the junction unmatched. The CDR3 reads CASSVGSGEADTQYF. CDR3 bases: TGTGCCAGCAGCGTAGGTAGCGGGGAGGCAGATACGCAGTATTTT.

The rearrangement uses TRBV7-2 and TRBJ1-4; TRBD1 agrees at 7 bases. This CDR3 region has 16 residues. V was clipped by 1 base and J by 4 bases; unmatched bases: 6. Germline loops: CDR1 SGHTA, CDR2 FQGNSA. Here the CDR3 reads CASSLGGTAHNEKLFF. The CDR3 DNA follows: TGTGCCAGCAGCTTAGGAGGGACAGCCCATAATGAAAAACTGTTTTTT.

There are a few counts of this clone. The gene calls are TRBV29-1 and TRBJ2-2; D is undetermined. Germline-derived CDR1 and CDR2 are SQVTM and ANQGSEA. Between the trimmed V and J ends, which lost 4 bases and 4 bases, there was a span of 10 bases. The CDR3 runs to 13 residues. The CDR3: CSVGWQSTGELFF. DNA of the CDR3: TGCAGCGTTGGGTGGCAGTCCACCGGGGAGCTGTTTTTT.

The rearrangement uses TRBV7-3 and TRBJ2-7, with 7 nucleotides matching TRBD1. The V gene's germline CDR1 is SGHTA and CDR2 FQGTGA. The junction had 11 bases not matched to a gene; V was cut back by 5 bases and J by 1 base. This CDR3 is 16 amino acids long. This chain's CDR3 is CASSLQGPTGSYEQYF. CDR3 nucleotide sequence: TGTGCCAGCAGCCTACAGGGGCCCACTGGGTCCTACGAGCAGTACTTC.

The rearrangement joins TRBV7-2 to TRBJ1-5; tentative D call: TRBD1 (6 bases). This CDR3 comprises 14 residues. V lost 0 bases, J lost 5 bases, and 8 bases lay in between. Germline lookup yields CDR1 SGHTA and CDR2 FQGNSA. CDR3 DNA: TGTGCCAGCAGCTTAGCGGGGGCCGATCAGCCCCAGCATTTT. Residues: CASSLAGADQPQHF.

In regard to this clone: An end of the junction does not agree with germline; a read error may underlie this. The genes are TRBV19 and TRBJ2-2; TRBD1 is a possible D gene (6 bases). The V gene's germline CDR1 is LNHDA and CDR2 SQIVND (reference sequence). The CDR3 loop spans 15 amino acids. The CDR3 DNA sequence: TGTGCCGGTAGTATTTGGTCTGGGGGCGGCGGGGAGCTGTTTTTT. Residues: CAGSIWSGGGGELFF.

Of note for this clone: One end of the junction varies from germline; a read error may be responsible. The chain couples TRBV29-1 to TRBJ1-2; D uncertain. CDR1 and CDR2 (germline): SQVTM, ANQGSEA. CDR3 length equals 11 residues. Here the CDR3 reads CTVWGGYGYTF. The CDR3 region has the DNA TGCACCGTTTGGGGAGGATATGGCTACACCTTC. Looking up the rest from reference TRBV29-1 and TRBJ1-2 gives the full variable domain: SAVISQKPSRDICQRGTSLTIQCQVDSQVTMMFWYRQQPGQSLTLIATANQGSEATYESGFVIDKFPISRPNLTFSTLTVSNMSPEDSSIYLCTVWGGYGYTFGSGTRLTVV.

The chain couples TRBV7-6 to TRBJ2-1; 10 nucleotides line up with TRBD1. The ends lost 4 bases at V and 10 bases at J; junction bases unmatched: 7. Germline CDR1 and CDR2: SGHVS and FNYEAQ. The CDR3 sequence is 14 residues long. The CDR3 nucleotides are TGTGCCAGCAGCTCCCGGGACAGGGGTGGCGAGCAGTTCTTC. It yields the protein CASSSRDRGGEQFF.

The chain is built from TRBV11-3 and TRBJ1-1, with D perhaps matching TRBD1 (5 bases). Trimming shortened V by 3 bases and J by 3 bases, and 20 bases separated the two germline ends. CDR3 length: 17 residues. Germline CDR1 reads SGHNT; CDR2 reads YENEEA. The CDR3 DNA reads as TGTGCCAGCAGCTTCTCTCAGGGTTTGGGGGGGGACACTGAAGCTTTCTTT. This codes for CASSFSQGLGGDTEAFF.

This clone was seen only a few times. V is TRBV13 and J is TRBJ2-6; the match to TRBD1 covers 8 bases. The CDR3 length is 19 residues. The V segment lost 2 bases and the J segment 0 bases; nucleotides outside the gene matches: 9. Germline assignment: CDR1 PRHDT and CDR2 FYEKMQ (reference sequence). In nucleotides, the CDR3 is TGTGCCAGCAGCTTAACGGGCGACAGGGGCCTCTCTGGGGCCAACGTCCTGACTTTC. This codes for CASSLTGDRGLSGANVLTF.

The chain combines TRBV2 with TRBJ2-7; D may be TRBD1 (6 bases). This CDR3 comprises 13 residues. Per germline, CDR1 SNHLY and CDR2 FYNNEI. The V end lost 6 bases, the J end lost 0 bases, and 9 bases lay between the germline ends. The CDR3 sequence is CASRAGVSYEQYF. In DNA form, the CDR3 reads TGTGCCAGCAGGGCAGGGGTCTCCTACGAGCAGTACTTC.

J is TRBJ2-1 and V is TRBV19; 8 bases agree with TRBD1. This CDR3 contains 15 residues. Germline CDR1 LNHDA, CDR2 SQIVND (reference sequence). Trimming cost V 6 bases and J 0 bases; bases outside gene matches: 4. CDR3 region: CASSQQGVSYNEQFF. CDR3 DNA sequence: TGTGCCAGTAGCCAACAGGGGGTCTCCTACAATGAGCAGTTCTTC.

This chain connects TRBV2 to TRBJ1-2; possible D gene TRBD1, 6 bases. CDR3 size: 15 residues. Germline CDR1 reads SNHLY; CDR2 reads FYNNEI. V lost 5 bases to trimming and J lost 3 bases, with 16 bases between them. This CDR3 is CASSPPRTEDYGYTF. CDR3 nucleotide sequence: TGTGCCAGCAGTCCTCCTCGGACAGAAGACTATGGCTACACCTTC.

V usage is TRBV30 and J usage is TRBJ1-2; 8 bases line up with TRBD1. V lost 4 bases, J lost 4 bases, and 8 bases stayed unmatched. Per germline, CDR1 GTSNPN and CDR2 SVGIG (reference sequence). The CDR3 sequence is 14 residues long. CDR3 DNA: TGTGCCTGGATGAACCAGGGGGCAGCCTATGGCTACACCTTC. As protein: CAWMNQGAAYGYTF.

This chain joins TRBV11-1 and TRBJ2-1; no definite D call. Germline V CDR1 and CDR2: SGHAT, FQDESV (reference sequence). The CDR3 extends over 16 amino acids. Trimming stripped 3 bases from V and 0 bases from J, with 12 bases between. The DNA of the CDR3 is TGTGCCAGCAGCTTGCTGGGCACGAGCTCCTACAATGAGCAGTTCTTC. This sequence encodes CASSLLGTSSYNEQFF. The complete variable domain, with remaining parts taken from reference TRBV11-1 and TRBJ2-1, reads EAEVAQSPRYKITEKSQAVAFWCDPISGHATLYWYRQILGQGPELLVQFQDESVVDDSQLPKDRFSAERLKGVDSTLKIQPAELGDSAMYLCASSLLGTSSYNEQFFGPGTRLTVL.

V is TRBV13 and J is TRBJ1-2, with a possible D match to TRBD1 (5 bases). Trimming took 3 bases from V and 1 from J, leaving 6 bases between them. Germline lookup yields CDR1 PRHDT and CDR2 FYEKMQ (reference sequence). The CDR3 is 13 residues long. The CDR3 spells CASSFQGNYGYTF. The CDR3 bases are TGTGCCAGCAGCTTTCAGGGTAACTATGGCTACACCTTC.

V is TRBV6-4 and J is TRBJ1-2; 8 bases align to TRBD1. In germline, CDR1 is MRHNA, CDR2 SNTAGT. The CDR3 extends over 16 amino acids. J gave up 5 bases and V 4 bases, and 12 bases lay outside the gene matches. In DNA, the CDR3 is TGTGCCAGCAGTGCCGAGCCTGGACAGGGATCTTATGGCTACACCTTC. Translating gives CASSAEPGQGSYGYTF.

This chain uses TRBV5-1 with TRBJ2-7; D gene unclear. V was cut by 2 bases and J by 4 bases, with 13 bases left in between. In germline, CDR1 is SGHRS, CDR2 YFSETQ. This CDR3 contains 14 residues. The CDR3, as DNA: TGCGCCAGCAGCTTTTACGGTAGTCCTTACGAGCAGTACTTC. Translation gives CASSFYGSPYEQYF.

This clone has more than one count but fewer than ten. CDR3 nucleotides: TGTGCCAGCAGCGGCCGGGACAGGGGACCCTGGTACGAGCAGTACTTC. It yields the protein CASSGRDRGPWYEQYF. The chain is built from TRBV7-2 and TRBJ2-5, with 10 bases that match TRBD1. The J call may be in error: the DNA end matches TRBJ2-7 better. Germline CDR1 and CDR2: SGHTA and FQGNSA. This CDR3 is 16 amino acids long.

The chain carries TRBV9 and TRBJ1-2, with 8 bases matching TRBD1. This CDR3 comprises 14 residues. With V trimmed by 4 bases and J by 3 bases, 5 bases remained unmatched. CDR1 SGDLS and CDR2 YYNGEE come from the germline V gene. CDR3 in amino acids: CASSPATGDYGYTF. The DNA of the CDR3 is TGTGCCAGCAGCCCCGCGACAGGGGACTATGGCTACACCTTC.

Here the CDR3 reads CASKEYNEQFF. The CDR3 DNA reads as TGTGCCAGCAAAGAGTACAATGAGCAGTTCTTC. The chain recombines TRBV6-5 with TRBJ2-1; D unclear. V was pared by 7 bases and J by 4 bases, with 5 bases between. The CDR3 covers 11 residues. In germline, CDR1 is MNHEY, CDR2 SVGAGI.

V is TRBV2 and J is TRBJ2-3; the match to TRBD2 covers 8 bases. The CDR3 runs 14 residues. Germline V gene sequence: CDR1 SNHLY, CDR2 FYNNEI. J was trimmed by 9 bases and V by 4 bases; bases with no gene match: 9. In DNA, the CDR3 is TGTGCCAGCAGTGGTCGAGCGGGGGCTGGGACGCAGTATTTT. Translated, it gives CASSGRAGAGTQYF. Variable domain in full (rest from reference TRBV2 and TRBJ2-3): EPEVTQTPSHQVTQMGQEVILRCVPISNHLYFYWYRQILGQKVEFLVSFYNNEISEKSEIFDDQFSVERPDGSNFTLKIRSTKLEDSAMYFCASSGRAGAGTQYFGPGTRLTVL.

In its sample, this clone was seen a few times. This chain links TRBV15 with TRBJ1-4; 7 bases map to TRBD1. The junction had 2 bases not matched to a gene; V was cut back by 2 bases and J by 2 bases. The length of the CDR3 is 15 residues. The germline gives CDR1 LNHNV, CDR2 YYDKDF (reference sequence). CDR3 DNA sequence: TGTGCCACCAGCAGAAGGACAGGCACTAATGAAAAACTGTTTTTT. This encodes CATSRRTGTNEKLFF.

The chain links TRBV29-1 to TRBJ2-1, with 9 bases that match TRBD2. This CDR3 has 16 amino acids. The J segment lost 2 bases and the V segment lost 4 bases, leaving 9 bases of the junction unmatched. Germline loops: CDR1 SQVTM, CDR2 ANQGSEA. CDR3 nucleotide sequence: TGCAGCGTTGCTAGCGGGGCCAGTGCAACCTACAATGAGCAGTTCTTC. Its protein is CSVASGASATYNEQFF.

The V call is TRBV6-1, the J call TRBJ2-7; 7 positions agree with TRBD1. The V gene's germline CDR1 is MNHNS and CDR2 SASEGT. J was trimmed by 6 bases and V by 6 bases; bases with no gene match: 8. The CDR3 has 13 amino acids. The CDR3 spells CASRIGTVGEQYF. The CDR3 nucleotides read TGTGCCAGCAGAATCGGGACAGTCGGCGAGCAGTACTTC.

The chain is built from TRBV18 and TRBJ2-1; D unresolved. The V end lost 0 bases, the J end lost 0 bases, and 9 bases lay between the germline ends. Germline CDR1 reads KGHSH; CDR2 reads LQKENI. The CDR3 sequence is 16 residues long. The CDR3 sequence: CASSPPSQPSYNEQFF. CDR3 nucleotides: TGTGCCAGCTCACCACCGTCACAGCCCTCCTACAATGAGCAGTTCTTC.

The rearrangement links TRBV5-1 to TRBJ2-3, with 9 bases fitting TRBD2. The CDR3 contains 16 residues. Losses at the gene ends were 4 bases for V and 4 bases for J; bases not matched to a gene: 10. CDR1 and CDR2 from the germline V gene are SGHRS and YFSETQ. CDR3 amino acids: CASSPQGGGASDTQYF. CDR3 nucleotides: TGCGCCAGCAGCCCGCAGGGCGGGGGGGCATCAGATACGCAGTATTTT.

The CDR3 here is CASSLGWGQSNTEAFF. As DNA, the CDR3 is TGCGCCAGCAGCTTGGGGTGGGGACAGTCGAACACTGAAGCTTTCTTT. This chain links TRBV5-1 with TRBJ1-1; 7 bases are a match to TRBD1. CDR3 length equals 16 residues. Germline V gives CDR1 SGHRS, CDR2 YFSETQ. Germline trimming cut 0 bases from V and 1 base from J; bases unmatched to any gene: 6.

This clone was found a few times. This chain joins TRBV5-1 and TRBJ2-1; perhaps TRBD1 as D (5 bases). V lost 4 bases, J lost 2 bases, and 13 bases lay in between. The germline V gene encodes CDR1 SGHRS and CDR2 YFSETQ. The CDR3 spans 15 residues. The CDR3, as DNA: TGCGCCAGCAGCCCGGCAGGGCTCCCCTACAATGAGCAGTTCTTC. Encoded protein: CASSPAGLPYNEQFF.